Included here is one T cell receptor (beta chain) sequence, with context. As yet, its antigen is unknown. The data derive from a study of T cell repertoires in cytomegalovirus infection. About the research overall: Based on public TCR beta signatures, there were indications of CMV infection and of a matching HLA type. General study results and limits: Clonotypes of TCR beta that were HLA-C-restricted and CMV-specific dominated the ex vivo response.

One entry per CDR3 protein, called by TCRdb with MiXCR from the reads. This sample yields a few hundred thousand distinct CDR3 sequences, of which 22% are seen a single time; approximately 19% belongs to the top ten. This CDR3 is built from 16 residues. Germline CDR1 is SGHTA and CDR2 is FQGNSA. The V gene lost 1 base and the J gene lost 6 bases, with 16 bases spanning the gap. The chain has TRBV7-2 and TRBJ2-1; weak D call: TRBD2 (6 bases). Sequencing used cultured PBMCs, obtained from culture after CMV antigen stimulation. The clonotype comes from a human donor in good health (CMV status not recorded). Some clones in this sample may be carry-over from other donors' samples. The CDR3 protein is CASSLDLAGTVNEQFF. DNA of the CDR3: TGTGCCAGCAGCTTAGATCTGGCGGGAACCGTCAATGAGCAGTTCTTC.